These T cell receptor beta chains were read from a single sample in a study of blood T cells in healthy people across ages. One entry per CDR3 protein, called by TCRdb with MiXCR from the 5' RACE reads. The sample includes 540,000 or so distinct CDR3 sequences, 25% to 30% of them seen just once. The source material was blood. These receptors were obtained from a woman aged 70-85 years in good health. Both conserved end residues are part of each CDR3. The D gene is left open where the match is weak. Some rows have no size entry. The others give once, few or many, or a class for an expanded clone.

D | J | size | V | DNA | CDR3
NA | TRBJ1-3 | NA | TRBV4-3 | TGCGCCAGCAGCCAAGAAATTAGGGGGAAATGGGATGGAAACACCATATATTTT | CASSQEIRGKWDGNTIYF
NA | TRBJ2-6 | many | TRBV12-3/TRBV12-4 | TGTGCCAGCAGTTTCTTGGGGAGGCGCCTCTCTGGGGCCAACGTCCTGACTTTC | CASSFLGRRLSGANVLTF
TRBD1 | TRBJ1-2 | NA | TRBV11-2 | TGTGCCAGCAACTCCTTACAGGGGCCAACCTATGGCTACACCTTC | CASNSLQGPTYGYTF
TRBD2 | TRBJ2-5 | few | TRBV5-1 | TGCGCCACCTCGGGACTAGCGGAAGAGACCCAGTACTTC | CATSGLAEETQYF
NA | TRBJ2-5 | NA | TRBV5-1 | TGCGCCAGCCTAAACGGGCCCCAAGAGACCCAGTACTTC | CASLNGPQETQYF
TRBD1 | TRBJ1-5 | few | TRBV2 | TGTGCCAGCACCTCGGGACAGGTTAGCAATCAGCCCCAGCATTTT | CASTSGQVSNQPQHF
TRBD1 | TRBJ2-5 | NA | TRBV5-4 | TGTGCCAGCAGGCGTAGCGCTGGGACAGGGGTTCGAGAGACCCAGTACTTC | CASRRSAGTGVRETQYF
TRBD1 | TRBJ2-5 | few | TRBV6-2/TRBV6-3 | TGTGCCAGCAGAAGACAGGGTAATACCCAGTACTTC | CASRRQGNTQYF
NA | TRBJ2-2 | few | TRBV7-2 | TGTGCCAGCAGCTTCGATACCGGGGAGCTGTTTTTT | CASSFDTGELFF
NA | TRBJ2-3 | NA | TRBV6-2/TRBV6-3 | TGTGCCAGCAGTTACTCGAGTGCGGATACGCAGTATTTT | CASSYSSADTQYF
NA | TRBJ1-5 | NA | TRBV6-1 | TGTGCCAGCAGTAGAACCGGCTGGGATAGCAATCAGCCCCAGCATTTT | CASSRTGWDSNQPQHF
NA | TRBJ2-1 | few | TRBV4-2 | TGTGCCAGCAGCCAAGTTTCCCCCGGAGGGGATGAGCAGTTCTTC | CASSQVSPGGDEQFF
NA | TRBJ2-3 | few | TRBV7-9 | TGTGCCAGCAGCCCCCGGACGGGGAGCACAGATACGCAGTATTTT | CASSPRTGSTDTQYF
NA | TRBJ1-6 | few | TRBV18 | TGTGCCAGCTCACCACTCGGAGAGGTTGGAAATTCACCCCTCCACTTT | CASSPLGEVGNSPLHF
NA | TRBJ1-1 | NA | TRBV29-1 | TGCAGCGTTGAGAAGATGAAGGACACTGAAGCTTTCTTT | CSVEKMKDTEAFF
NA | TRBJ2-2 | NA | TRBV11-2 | TGTGCCAGCAGCTTAGGGACCTTGAACACCGGGGAGCTGTTTTTT | CASSLGTLNTGELFF
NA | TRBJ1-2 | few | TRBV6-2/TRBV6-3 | TGTGCCAGCAGTTACCGGGGTCGGACCTCCTATGGCTACACCTTC | CASSYRGRTSYGYTF
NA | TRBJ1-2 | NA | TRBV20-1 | TGCAGTGCTAGGGACAATCGGTATGGCTACACCTTC | CSARDNRYGYTF
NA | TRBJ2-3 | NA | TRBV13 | TGTGCCAGCAGCCCTAATGGGGCACTGGGGAATACGCAGTATTTT | CASSPNGALGNTQYF
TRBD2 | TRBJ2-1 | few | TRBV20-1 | TGCAGTGCTAGAACTCCTAGCGGGGGTGAGCAGTTCTTC | CSARTPSGGEQFF
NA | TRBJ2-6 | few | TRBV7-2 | TGTGCCAGCAGCTTAGGAGTTGGGGAGTCTGGGGCCAACGTCCTGACTTTC | CASSLGVGESGANVLTF
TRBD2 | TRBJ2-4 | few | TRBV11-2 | TGTGCCAGCAGCTTAGAGCGGGGGATCATTCAGTACTTC | CASSLERGIIQYF
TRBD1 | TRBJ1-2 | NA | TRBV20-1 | TGCAGGACTCTGGACAGGGCCAGAGGCTACACCTTC | CRTLDRARGYTF
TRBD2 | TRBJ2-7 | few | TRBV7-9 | TGTGCCAGCAGCTCCTTGGGACTAGAAAGCGAGCAGTACTTC | CASSSLGLESEQYF
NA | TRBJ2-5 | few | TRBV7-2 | TGTGCCAGCAGCTTAGGTTTAGGGACTCCAGGGGAGACCCAGTACTTC | CASSLGLGTPGETQYF
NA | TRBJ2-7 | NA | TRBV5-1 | TGCGCCAGCAGCTTGGATCCTCGCCACTACGAGCAGTACTTC | CASSLDPRHYEQYF
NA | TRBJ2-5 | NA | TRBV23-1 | TGCGCCAGCAGTCCCCCCGTAGAAACCCAGACCCAGTACTTC | CASSPPVETQTQYF
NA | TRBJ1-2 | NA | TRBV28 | TGTGCCAGCAACTGGGGGCTCGAAGGCTACACCTTC | CASNWGLEGYTF
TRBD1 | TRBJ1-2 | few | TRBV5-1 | TGCGCCAGCAGCCCCCGGACAGGGCGAAGCTTCTATGGCTACACCTTC | CASSPRTGRSFYGYTF
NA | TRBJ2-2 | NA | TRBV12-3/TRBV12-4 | TGTGCCAGCAGTTCTCGTAGGCCCGGGGAGCTGTTTTTT | CASSSRRPGELFF
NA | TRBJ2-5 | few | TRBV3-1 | TGTGCCAGCAGCCAAGGTTGGACAGAAGATCAAGAGACCCAGTACTTC | CASSQGWTEDQETQYF
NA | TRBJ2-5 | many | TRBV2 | TGTGCCAGCAGTCAGGGATGGGAGACCCAGTACTTC | CASSQGWETQYF
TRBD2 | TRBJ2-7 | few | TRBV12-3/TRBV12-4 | TGTGCCAGCAGTTTAGGCGGGGGGGGCAAGAACGAGCAGTACTTC | CASSLGGGGKNEQYF
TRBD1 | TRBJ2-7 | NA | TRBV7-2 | TGTGCCAGCAGCTTTCGAGGACAGGGGCCAGTGGGCGAGCAGTACTTC | CASSFRGQGPVGEQYF
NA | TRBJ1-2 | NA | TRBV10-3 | TGTGCCACCAGCGAACAGGGAAACTATGGCTACACCTTC | CATSEQGNYGYTF
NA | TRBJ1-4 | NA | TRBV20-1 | TGCGGTGCTAGATTCACCGCCGGGGTTGAAAAACTGTTTTTT | CGARFTAGVEKLFF
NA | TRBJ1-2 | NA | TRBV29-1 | TGCAGCGTTGAAAGTTTAAGGGGTTCCAACTATGGCTACACCTTC | CSVESLRGSNYGYTF
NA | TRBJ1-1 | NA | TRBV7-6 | TGTGCCAGCAGCTCAGGACAGTGGAACACTGAAGCTTTCTTT | CASSSGQWNTEAFF
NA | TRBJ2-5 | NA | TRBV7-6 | TGTGCCAGCCCGGACAGCCAGACCCAAGAGACCCAGTACTTC | CASPDSQTQETQYF
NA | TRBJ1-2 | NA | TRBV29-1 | TGCAGCGGGACAGAAGACTATGGCTACACCTTC | CSGTEDYGYTF
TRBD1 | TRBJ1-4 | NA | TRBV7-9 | TGTGCCAGCAGCCCCGGGACAGGGCGAGAAAAACTGTTTTTT | CASSPGTGREKLFF
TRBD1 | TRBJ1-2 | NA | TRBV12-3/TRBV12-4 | TGTGCCAGCAGTCCGGGACAGGGGGCTGGTCGTGGCTACACCTTC | CASSPGQGAGRGYTF
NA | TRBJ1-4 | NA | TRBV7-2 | TGTGCCAGCAGCTTCTCGTCTCCCAATGGGCCCTGGGGTGAAAAACTGTTTTTT | CASSFSSPNGPWGEKLFF
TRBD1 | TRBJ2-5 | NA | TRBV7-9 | TGTGGCAGCAGTCCCAGACAGGGGGCTTGGGAGACCCAGTACTTC | CGSSPRQGAWETQYF
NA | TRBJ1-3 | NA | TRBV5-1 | TGCGCCAGCAGCCTGGCCTTCAGGGCCGGGGGAGGAAACACCATATATTTT | CASSLAFRAGGGNTIYF
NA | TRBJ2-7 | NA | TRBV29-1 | TGCAGCGTTGGAGGATTGACCGAGCAGTACTTC | CSVGGLTEQYF
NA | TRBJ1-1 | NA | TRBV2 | TGTGCCAGCAGTCCCCTCCCCGGGGGAGCTTTCTTT | CASSPLPGGAFF
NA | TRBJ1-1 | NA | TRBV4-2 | TGTGCCAGCAGCCTTCGGGGGGGTCAGAACACTGAAGCTTTCTTT | CASSLRGGQNTEAFF
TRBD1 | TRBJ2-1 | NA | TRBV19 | TGTACCAGTAGTATTTCCGGGACAGGGGTGCGTGGTGAGCAGTTCTTC | CTSSISGTGVRGEQFF
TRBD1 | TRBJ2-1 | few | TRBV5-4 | TGTGCCAGCAGGACCAGGGACAGGGCTTACAATGAGCAGTTCTTC | CASRTRDRAYNEQFF
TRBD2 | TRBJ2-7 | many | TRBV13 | TGTGCCAGCAGCTTAGGCGGGAGGGAGCGGGGGTTGAGCTCCTACGAGCAGTACTTC | CASSLGGRERGLSSYEQYF
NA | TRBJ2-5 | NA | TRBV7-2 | TGTGCCAGCAGCTCACGTACGGGGGGCCAGGAGACCCAGTACTTC | CASSSRTGGQETQYF
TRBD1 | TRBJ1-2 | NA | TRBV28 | TGTGCCAGCAGTGAGGGGGCTCCTGGCTACACCTTC | CASSEGAPGYTF
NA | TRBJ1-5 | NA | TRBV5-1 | TGCGCCAGCAGCTTGGTACCAAATCAGCCCCAGCATTTT | CASSLVPNQPQHF
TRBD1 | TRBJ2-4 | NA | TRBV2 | TGTACCAGCAGTGAACCCCCACAGGGGGCCAAAAACATTCAGTACTTC | CTSSEPPQGAKNIQYF